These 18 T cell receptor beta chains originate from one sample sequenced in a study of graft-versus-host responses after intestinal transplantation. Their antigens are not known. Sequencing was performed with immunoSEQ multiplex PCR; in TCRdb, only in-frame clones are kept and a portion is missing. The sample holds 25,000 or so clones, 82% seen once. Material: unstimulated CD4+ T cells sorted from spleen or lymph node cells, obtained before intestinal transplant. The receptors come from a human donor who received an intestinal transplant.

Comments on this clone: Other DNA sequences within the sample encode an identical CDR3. Here the CDR3 reads CASSLTSQETQYF. The CDR3 DNA reads TGCGCCAGCAGCTTGACCAGCCAAGAGACCCAGTACTTC. V and J are TRBV5-1 and TRBJ2-5; D remains unclear. V was trimmed by 1 base and J by 1 base, leaving 5 bases between them. The length of the CDR3 is 13 residues. Germline V gene data show CDR1 as SGHRS and CDR2 as YFSETQ.

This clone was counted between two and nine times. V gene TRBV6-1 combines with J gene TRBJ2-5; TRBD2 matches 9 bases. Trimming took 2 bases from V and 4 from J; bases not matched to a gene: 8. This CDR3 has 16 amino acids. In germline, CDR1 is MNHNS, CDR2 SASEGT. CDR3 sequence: CASSESSGSPLETQYF. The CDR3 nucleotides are TGTGCCAGCAGTGAAAGTAGCGGGAGTCCCCTAGAGACCCAGTACTTC.

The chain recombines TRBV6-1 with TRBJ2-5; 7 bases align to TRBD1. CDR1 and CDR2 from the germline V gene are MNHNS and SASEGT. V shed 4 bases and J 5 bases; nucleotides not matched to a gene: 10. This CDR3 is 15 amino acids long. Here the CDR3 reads CASSGPETGRETQYF. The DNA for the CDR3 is TGTGCCAGCAGTGGGCCAGAGACAGGGCGGGAGACCCAGTACTTC.

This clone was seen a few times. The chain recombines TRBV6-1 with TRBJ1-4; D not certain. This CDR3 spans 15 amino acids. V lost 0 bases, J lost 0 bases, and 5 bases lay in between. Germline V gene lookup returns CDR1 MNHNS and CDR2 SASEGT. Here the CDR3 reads CASSEAHATNEKLFF. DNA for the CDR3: TGTGCCAGCAGTGAAGCACACGCAACTAATGAAAAACTGTTTTTT.

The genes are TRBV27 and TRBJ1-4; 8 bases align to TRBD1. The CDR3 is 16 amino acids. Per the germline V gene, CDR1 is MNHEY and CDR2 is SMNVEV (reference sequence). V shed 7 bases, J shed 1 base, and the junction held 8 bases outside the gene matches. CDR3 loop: CASIRGQGLTNEKLFF. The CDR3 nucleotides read TGTGCCAGCATTAGAGGACAGGGATTAACTAATGAAAAACTGTTTTTT.

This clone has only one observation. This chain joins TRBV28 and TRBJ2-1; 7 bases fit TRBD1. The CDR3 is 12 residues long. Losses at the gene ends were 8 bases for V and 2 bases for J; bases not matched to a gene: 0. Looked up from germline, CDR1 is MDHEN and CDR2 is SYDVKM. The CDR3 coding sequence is TGTGCCAGCGGGACAGCCTACAATGAGCAGTTCTTC. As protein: CASGTAYNEQFF.

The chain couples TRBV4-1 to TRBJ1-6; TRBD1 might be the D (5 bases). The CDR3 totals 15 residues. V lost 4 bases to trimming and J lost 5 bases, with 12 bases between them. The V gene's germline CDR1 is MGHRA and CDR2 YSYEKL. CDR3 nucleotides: TGCGCCAGCAGCCGGCAGCGGGGGGATAATTCACCCCTCCACTTT. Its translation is CASSRQRGDNSPLHF.

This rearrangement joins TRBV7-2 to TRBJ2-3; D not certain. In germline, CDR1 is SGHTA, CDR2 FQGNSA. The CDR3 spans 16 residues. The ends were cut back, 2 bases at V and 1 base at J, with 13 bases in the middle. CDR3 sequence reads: CASSLSKIGGTDTQYF. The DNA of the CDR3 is TGTGCCAGCAGCTTATCAAAAATTGGGGGCACAGATACGCAGTATTTT.

The CDR3 nucleotides are TGTGCCAGCAGCCCCCCCCCTCTAACGGGAGGGCCACGTGATACGCAGTATTTT. It translates to CASSPPPLTGGPRDTQYF. The chain couples TRBV5-6 to TRBJ2-3; 8 nucleotides agree with TRBD2. The CDR3 is made up of 18 amino acids. Germline assignment: CDR1 SGHDT and CDR2 YYEEEE. After removal of 4 bases from V and 6 bases from J, the junction contained 19 bases not matched to a gene.

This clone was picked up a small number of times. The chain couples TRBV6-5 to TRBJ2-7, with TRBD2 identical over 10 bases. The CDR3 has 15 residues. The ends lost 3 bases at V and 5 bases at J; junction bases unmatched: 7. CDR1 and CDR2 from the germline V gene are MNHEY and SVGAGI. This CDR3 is CASSYKREGRDEQYF. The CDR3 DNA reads TGTGCCAGCAGTTATAAGCGGGAGGGCCGGGACGAGCAGTACTTC.

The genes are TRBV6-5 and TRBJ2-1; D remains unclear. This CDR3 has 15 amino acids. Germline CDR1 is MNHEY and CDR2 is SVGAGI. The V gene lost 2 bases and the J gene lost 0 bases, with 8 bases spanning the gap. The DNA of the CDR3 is TGTGCCAGCAGTTACGCGTTCGGCTCCTACAATGAGCAGTTCTTC. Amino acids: CASSYAFGSYNEQFF.

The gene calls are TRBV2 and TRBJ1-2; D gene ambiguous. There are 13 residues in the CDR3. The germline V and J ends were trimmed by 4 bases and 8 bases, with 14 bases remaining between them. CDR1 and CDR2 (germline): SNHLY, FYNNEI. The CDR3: CASSGPPQGGYTF. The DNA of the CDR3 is TGTGCCAGCAGTGGCCCCCCCCAAGGAGGCTACACCTTC.

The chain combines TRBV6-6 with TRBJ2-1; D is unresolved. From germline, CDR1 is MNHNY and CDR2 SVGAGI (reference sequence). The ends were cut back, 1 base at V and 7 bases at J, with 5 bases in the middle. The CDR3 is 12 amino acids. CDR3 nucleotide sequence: TGTGCCAGCAGTTACTTAGGGAATGAGCAGTTCTTC. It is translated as CASSYLGNEQFF.

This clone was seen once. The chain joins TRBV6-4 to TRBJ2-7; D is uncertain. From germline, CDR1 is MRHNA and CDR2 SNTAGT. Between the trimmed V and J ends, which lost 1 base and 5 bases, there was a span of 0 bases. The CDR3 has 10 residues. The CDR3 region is CASSDYEQYF. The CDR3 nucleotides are TGTGCCAGCAGTGACTACGAGCAGTACTTC.

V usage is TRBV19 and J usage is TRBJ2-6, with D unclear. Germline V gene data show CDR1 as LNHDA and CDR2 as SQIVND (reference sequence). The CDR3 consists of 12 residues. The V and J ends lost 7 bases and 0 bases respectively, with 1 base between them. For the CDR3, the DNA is TGTGCCAGTATCTCTGGGGCCAACGTCCTGACTTTC. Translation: CASISGANVLTF. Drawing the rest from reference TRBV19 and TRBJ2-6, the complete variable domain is DGGITQSPKYLFRKEGQNVTLSCEQNLNHDAMYWYRQDPGQGLRLIYYSQIVNDFQKGDIAEGYSVSREKKESFPLTVTSAQKNPTAFYLCASISGANVLTFGAGSRLTVL.

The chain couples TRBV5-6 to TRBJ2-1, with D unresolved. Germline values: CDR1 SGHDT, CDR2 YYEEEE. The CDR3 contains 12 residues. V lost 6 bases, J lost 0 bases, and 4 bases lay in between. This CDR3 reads CASTRSYNEQFF. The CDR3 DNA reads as TGTGCCAGCACCCGCTCCTACAATGAGCAGTTCTTC.

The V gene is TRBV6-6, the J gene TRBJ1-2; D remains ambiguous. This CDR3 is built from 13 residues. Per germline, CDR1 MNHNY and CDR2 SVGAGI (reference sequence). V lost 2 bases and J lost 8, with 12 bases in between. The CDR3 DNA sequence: TGTGCCAGCAGTTACAAAGGAAATCGAGGCTACACCTTC. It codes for CASSYKGNRGYTF.

The CDR3, as DNA: TGTGCCAGCAGCGTAGACCCTATGACAGGGGTTAGGACTGAAGCTTTCTTT. Amino acid sequence: CASSVDPMTGVRTEAFF. The V call is TRBV9, the J call TRBJ1-1; 8 bases map to TRBD1. The trim removed 0 bases at V and 5 bases at J, leaving 12 bases unmatched. The CDR3 consists of 17 residues. Germline V gene sequence: CDR1 SGDLS, CDR2 YYNGEE.